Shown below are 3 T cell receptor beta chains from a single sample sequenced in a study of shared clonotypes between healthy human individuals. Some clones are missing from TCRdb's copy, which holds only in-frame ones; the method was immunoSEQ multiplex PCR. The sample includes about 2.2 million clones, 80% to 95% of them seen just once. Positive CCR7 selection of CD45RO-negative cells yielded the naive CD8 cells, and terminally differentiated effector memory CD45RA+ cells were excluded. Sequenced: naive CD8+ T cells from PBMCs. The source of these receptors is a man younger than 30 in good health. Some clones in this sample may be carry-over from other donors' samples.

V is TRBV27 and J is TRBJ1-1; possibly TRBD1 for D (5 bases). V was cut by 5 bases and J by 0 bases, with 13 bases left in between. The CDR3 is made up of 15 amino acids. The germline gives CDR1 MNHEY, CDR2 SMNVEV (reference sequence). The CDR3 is CASSPGPLMNTEAFF. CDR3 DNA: TGTGCCAGCAGTCCGGGACCGTTAATGAACACTGAAGCTTTCTTT.

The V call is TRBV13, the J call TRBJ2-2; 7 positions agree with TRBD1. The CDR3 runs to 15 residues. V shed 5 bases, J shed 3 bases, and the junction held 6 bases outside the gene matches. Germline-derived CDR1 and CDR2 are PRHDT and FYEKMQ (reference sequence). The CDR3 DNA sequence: TGTGCCAGCAGCGCCAGACAGGGCCACACCGGGGAGCTGTTTTTT. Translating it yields CASSARQGHTGELFF.

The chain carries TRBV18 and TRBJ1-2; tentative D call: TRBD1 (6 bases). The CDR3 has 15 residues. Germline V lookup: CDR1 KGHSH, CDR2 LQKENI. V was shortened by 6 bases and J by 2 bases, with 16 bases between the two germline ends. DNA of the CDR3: TGTGCCAGCTCCGCACCCCAACAGGGAAACTATGGCTACACCTTC. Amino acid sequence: CASSAPQQGNYGYTF.